Listed below are T cell receptor beta chains from one sample, sequenced in a study of T cell responses to AZD1222 COVID-19 vaccine. Repertoires were generated with immunoSEQ multiplex PCR, while TCRdb's copy carries only in-frame clones and drops some. This repertoire shows tens of thousands of clones, roughly nine tenths found once; its top ten account for approximately 5.2%. The source was peripheral blood, collected 28 days after the second AZD1222 dose. Receptors originate from an adult who received the AZD1222 COVID-19 vaccine. Each CDR3 is given with its conserved first and last residue. The D gene is left open where the match is weak. Size is stated for part of the rows, as once, few or many counts, or as a class when the clone is expanded.

J: TRBJ1-2; D: TRBD1; size: NA; V: TRBV14; CDR3: CASSQHPQGAHYGYTF; DNA: TGTGCCAGCAGCCAACACCCCCAGGGGGCCCACTATGGCTACACCTTC
J: TRBJ1-4; D: TRBD1; size: NA; V: TRBV2; CDR3: CASGRTGANLNEKLFF; DNA: TGTGCCAGCGGGAGGACAGGGGCTAACCTTAATGAAAAACTGTTTTTT
J: TRBJ1-5; D: NA; size: NA; V: TRBV2; CDR3: CASSPQGGGQPQHF; DNA: TGTGCCAGCAGTCCACAGGGAGGTGGACAGCCCCAGCATTTT
J: TRBJ2-5; D: NA; size: NA; V: TRBV11-2; CDR3: CASSLRTAQETQYF; DNA: TGTGCCAGCAGCTTAAGGACAGCCCAAGAGACCCAGTACTTC
J: TRBJ1-1; D: NA; size: NA; V: TRBV19; CDR3: CASSYRGGLGTEAFF; DNA: TGTGCCAGTAGTTACCGGGGGGGGCTGGGCACTGAAGCTTTCTTT
J: TRBJ2-7; D: TRBD2; size: NA; V: TRBV7-8; CDR3: CASSLAGGGGNEIYEQYF; DNA: TGTGCCAGCAGCTTAGCGGGTGGGGGGGGAAACGAGATCTACGAGCAGTACTTC
J: TRBJ2-1; D: TRBD1; size: NA; V: TRBV5-1; CDR3: CASSRGQATYNEQFF; DNA: TGCGCCAGCAGTAGGGGACAGGCCACCTACAATGAGCAGTTCTTC
J: TRBJ1-2; D: NA; size: NA; V: TRBV18; CDR3: CASSLPGQGNYGYTF; DNA: TGTGCCAGCTCACTCCCGGGGCAGGGCAACTATGGCTACACCTTC
J: TRBJ1-1; D: TRBD1; size: NA; V: TRBV5-1; CDR3: CASSSQGADTEAFF; DNA: TGCGCCAGCAGCTCACAGGGGGCGGACACTGAAGCTTTCTTT
J: TRBJ2-2; D: NA; size: NA; V: TRBV5-1; CDR3: CASSLGSPGELFF; DNA: TGCGCCAGCAGCTTGGGATCTCCCGGGGAGCTGTTTTTT
J: TRBJ1-1; D: TRBD1; size: NA; V: TRBV18; CDR3: CASSPRTGDTEAFF; DNA: TGTGCCAGCTCACCAAGGACAGGGGACACTGAAGCTTTCTTT
J: TRBJ1-6; D: NA; size: NA; V: TRBV7-9; CDR3: CASSLDPSNSPLHF; DNA: TGTGCCAGCAGCTTAGACCCGAGTAATTCACCCCTCCACTTT
J: TRBJ1-1; D: NA; size: NA; V: TRBV19; CDR3: CASTFRGGTEAFF; DNA: TGTGCCAGTACCTTCCGGGGGGGCACTGAAGCTTTCTTT
J: TRBJ2-2; D: TRBD1; size: NA; V: TRBV9; CDR3: CASSVGLTGIFAGELFF; DNA: TGTGCCAGCAGCGTAGGATTGACAGGGATATTCGCCGGGGAGCTGTTTTTT
J: TRBJ2-1; D: TRBD2; size: NA; V: TRBV5-1; CDR3: CASSQPGLAGDNEQFF; DNA: TGCGCCAGCAGCCAGCCTGGACTAGCGGGGGACAATGAGCAGTTCTTC
J: TRBJ2-2; D: TRBD2; size: NA; V: TRBV11-2; CDR3: CASSGAGYTGELFF; DNA: TGTGCCAGTAGCGGGGCAGGTTACACCGGGGAGCTGTTTTTT
J: TRBJ1-5; D: NA; size: NA; V: TRBV30; CDR3: CAWSPRDNQPQHF; DNA: TGTGCCTGGAGTCCCAGGGACAATCAGCCCCAGCATTTT
J: TRBJ2-7; D: TRBD2; size: few; V: TRBV6-2/TRBV6-3; CDR3: CASSYSGGSSYEQYF; DNA: TGTGCCAGCAGTTACTCGGGGGGGAGCTCCTACGAGCAGTACTTC
J: TRBJ2-1; D: NA; size: NA; V: TRBV4-1; CDR3: CASSQVNIVSYNEQFF; DNA: TGCGCCAGCAGCCAAGTGAACATCGTTTCCTACAATGAGCAGTTCTTC
J: TRBJ2-7; D: TRBD1; size: once; V: TRBV5-1; CDR3: CASSPRTGGSYEQYF; DNA: TGCGCCAGCAGCCCACGGACAGGGGGCTCCTACGAGCAGTACTTC
J: TRBJ1-2; D: NA; size: few; V: TRBV2; CDR3: CASSKGLRDYGYTF; DNA: TGTGCCAGCTCTAAGGGGCTAAGGGACTATGGCTACACCTTC
J: TRBJ1-4; D: TRBD1; size: NA; V: TRBV2; CDR3: CASSGGTGAEKLFF; DNA: TGTGCCAGCAGTGGAGGGACAGGTGCTGAAAAACTGTTTTTT